The 29 T cell receptor beta chains below all came from one sample that was sequenced in a study of blood T cells in healthy people across ages. The second PCR ran roughly 7 to 12 cycles with a sample-barcoded 5' primer and J-beta primers. TCRdb processed the 5' RACE reads anew with MiXCR; each CDR3 protein has one entry. The sample shows 900,000 to 950,000 distinct CDR3 sequences, around 29% of them seen only once. The data also belong to a second study, concerning T cells of mothers and their children.

The specimen was blood. All receptors come from a woman aged 40-49 years in good health.

This clonotype was found a few times. The rearrangement links TRBV5-1 to TRBJ1-1; 7 bases fit TRBD1. The V segment lost 4 bases and the J segment 6 bases; nucleotides outside the gene matches: 12. Germline values: CDR1 SGHRS, CDR2 YFSETQ. This CDR3 has 15 residues. The CDR3 region has the DNA TGCGCCAGCAGCATACCGGACAGGTCCTCGGCTGAAGCTTTCTTT. As protein: CASSIPDRSSAEAFF.

The CDR3 spells CASSNLEGGGLTDTQYF. CDR3 sequence (DNA): TGTGCCAGCAGCAATCTCGAGGGGGGGGGATTAACAGATACGCAGTATTTT. J is TRBJ2-3 and V is TRBV21-1; the D call of TRBD1 is as the table states it, not checked on the DNA. TRBV21-1 is a documented pseudogene. The CDR3 consists of 17 residues.

This clonotype was seen many times. The rearrangement uses TRBV5-1 and TRBJ2-7; TRBD1 aligns across 8 bases. Trimming removed 3 bases from V and 5 bases from J; junction bases left unmatched: 4. Germline V lookup: CDR1 SGHRS, CDR2 YFSETQ. The CDR3 has 13 residues. DNA of the CDR3: TGCGCCAGCAGCTGGGGACAGGAGGACGAGCAGTACTTC. Amino acid sequence: CASSWGQEDEQYF.

Ten or more counts support this clonotype. This chain links TRBV7-2 with TRBJ2-7, with TRBD1 identical over 8 bases. Trimming at V came to 4 bases and at J to 5 bases, leaving 7 bases not matched to a gene. The CDR3 length is 14 residues. From germline, CDR1 is SGHTA and CDR2 FQGNSA. The CDR3 spells CASSSSRGPHEQYF. The CDR3 bases are TGTGCCAGCAGCTCCTCCAGGGGGCCCCACGAGCAGTACTTC.

In its sample, this clonotype was seen many times. The CDR3 protein is CASSYSFTGGGETQYF. The CDR3 nucleotides read TGTGCCAGCAGTTACTCGTTCACAGGAGGGGGTGAGACCCAGTACTTC. This rearrangement joins TRBV6-5 to TRBJ2-5; D is possibly TRBD1 or TRBD2 (6 bases each). CDR3 length equals 16 residues. Trimming pared 0 bases from V and 5 bases from J, leaving 16 bases between. Germline V gene data show CDR1 as MNHEY and CDR2 as SVGAGI.

Regarding this clonotype: This sequence may be a read error, since a much larger clone differs from it by one base. In DNA form, the CDR3 reads TGCGCCAGCAGCTTGGGGTCGGGACAGGGTCTTAATGAGCAGTACTTC. It codes for CASSLGSGQGLNEQYF. The genes are TRBV5-1 and TRBJ2-7; 9 positions agree with TRBD1. V shed 0 bases and J 7 bases; nucleotides not matched to a gene: 11. The V gene's germline CDR1 is SGHRS and CDR2 YFSETQ. The CDR3 length is 16 residues.

The chain recombines TRBV2 with TRBJ1-5; D perhaps matches TRBD1 (6 bases). V lost 6 bases to trimming and J lost 0 bases, with 27 bases between them. Germline V gene lookup returns CDR1 SNHLY and CDR2 FYNNEI. The CDR3 loop spans 20 amino acids. The DNA of the CDR3 is TGTGCCAGCAGCACCAGCGGTGGGGGGCGTGCCGTGTCTAGCAATCAGCCCCAGCATTTT. Translated, it gives CASSTSGGGRAVSSNQPQHF. Filled out from reference TRBV2 and TRBJ1-5, the complete variable domain reads EPEVTQTPSHQVTQMGQEVILRCVPISNHLYFYWYRQILGQKVEFLVSFYNNEISEKSEIFDDQFSVERPDGSNFTLKIRSTKLEDSAMYFCASSTSGGGRAVSSNQPQHFGDGTRLSIL.

The gene calls are TRBV20-1 and TRBJ2-4, with 9 bases lining up with TRBD2. Per the germline V gene, CDR1 is DFQATT and CDR2 is SNEGSKA (reference sequence). The CDR3 extends over 15 amino acids. The ends lost 3 bases at V and 7 bases at J; junction bases unmatched: 10. Here the CDR3 reads CSASSASGESNIQYF. CDR3 bases: TGCAGTGCTAGTTCGGCTAGCGGGGAAAGCAACATTCAGTACTTC.

V gene TRBV6-2 or TRBV6-3 combines with J gene TRBJ1-1; 8 bases fit TRBD1. J gave up 1 base and V 5 bases, and 9 bases lay outside the gene matches. CDR3 length: 16 amino acids. Germline CDR1 reads MNHEY; CDR2 reads SVGEGT. The CDR3 protein is CASSHRQGLGNTEAFF. For the CDR3, the DNA is TGTGCCAGCAGTCATAGACAGGGGCTGGGGAACACTGAAGCTTTCTTT.

Notes on this clonotype: One junction end does not reproduce the germline sequence, and a read error may be involved. CDR3 coding DNA: TGTGCCAGCAGCGTAGCCTACCGGGGGGCGGCAAGCACAGATACGCAGTATTTT. Translating gives CASSVAYRGAASTDTQYF. The gene calls are TRBV7-2 and TRBJ2-3; TRBD2 might be the D (7 bases). Per germline, CDR1 SGHTA and CDR2 FQGNSA. The CDR3 is made up of 18 amino acids.

In DNA form, the CDR3 reads TGTGCCAGCAGCTTAGGGTCCCGGGACAGGGGCGCCGATTTGGAGCAGTTCTTC. It translates to CASSLGSRDRGADLEQFF. The chain combines TRBV7-9 with TRBJ2-1; 10 bases align to TRBD1. From germline, CDR1 is SEHNR and CDR2 FQNEAQ (reference sequence). J was trimmed by 10 bases and V by 1 base; bases with no gene match: 16. The CDR3 consists of 18 residues.

About this clonotype: Germline and junction disagree at one end, which may indicate a read error. This chain connects TRBV10-3 to TRBJ2-6; TRBD1 matches 8 bases. Germline V gene lookup returns CDR1 ENHRY and CDR2 SYGVKD. This CDR3 has 19 residues. The DNA of the CDR3 is TGTACCATCAGTGATCCTACAGGGGGTAAAGGGTACGGGGCCAACGTCCTGACTTTC. Its protein is CTISDPTGGKGYGANVLTF.

This clonotype was recorded at least ten times. This chain's CDR3 is CASRRRLSSGANVLTF. CDR3 DNA: TGTGCCAGCAGGCGACGACTGAGCTCTGGGGCCAACGTCCTGACTTTC. The V call is TRBV7-9, the J call TRBJ2-6; D is unresolved. Germline V gene sequence: CDR1 SEHNR, CDR2 FQNEAQ (reference sequence). The CDR3 loop spans 16 amino acids. Trimming removed 6 bases from V and 0 bases from J, with 12 bases in between. The full variable domain, rest sourced from reference TRBV7-9 and TRBJ2-6, is DTGVSQNPRHKITKRGQNVTFRCDPISEHNRLYWYRQTLGQGPEFLTYFQNEAQLEKSRLLSDRFSAERPKGSFSTLEIQRTEQGDSAMYLCASRRRLSSGANVLTFGAGSRLTVL.

The chain uses TRBV9 and TRBJ2-1; either TRBD1 or TRBD2 may supply D (6 bases each). The J call is uncertain, as TRBJ2-7 better fits the DNA end. This CDR3 has 15 residues. Germline-derived CDR1 and CDR2 are SGDLS and YYNGEE. DNA of the CDR3: TGTGCCAGCAGCCCCCGAGTGGGGGGCGGAAATGAGCAGTACTTC. Translating gives CASSPRVGGGNEQYF.

This clonotype was recorded at least ten times. The chain recombines TRBV5-1 with TRBJ2-7; 8 positions agree with TRBD2. The germline gives CDR1 SGHRS, CDR2 YFSETQ. After removal of 1 base from V and 4 bases from J, the junction contained 4 bases not matched to a gene. The CDR3 loop spans 14 amino acids. In DNA, the CDR3 is TGCGCCAGCAGCTTGTCCAGCGGGGGATACGAGCAGTACTTC. This codes for CASSLSSGGYEQYF.

At least ten counts were recorded for this clonotype. This sequence joins TRBV28 and TRBJ2-7; 8 nucleotides match TRBD2. This CDR3 region has 16 residues. Germline CDR1 is MDHEN and CDR2 is SYDVKM. V lost 4 bases and J lost 3; bases outside the gene matches: 11. CDR3 in DNA: TGTGCCAGCAGTTCCCCCGAGGCGGGGGGTTACTACGAGCAGTACTTC. It yields the protein CASSSPEAGGYYEQYF.

A few counts support this clonotype. The chain has TRBV9 and TRBJ2-7, with a weak D call TRBD2 (6 bases). CDR3 length: 15 amino acids. Looked up from germline, CDR1 is SGDLS and CDR2 is YYNGEE. Between the trimmed V and J ends, which lost 4 bases and 4 bases, there was a span of 18 bases. CDR3 DNA: TGTGCCAGCAGCCCCGGAGGGTCTAGCCGATACGAGCAGTACTTC. This sequence encodes CASSPGGSSRYEQYF.

There are a few counts of this clonotype. V gene TRBV30 combines with J gene TRBJ1-2; TRBD1 is a possible D gene (5 bases). The CDR3 contains 10 residues. Looked up from germline, CDR1 is GTSNPN and CDR2 is SVGIG (reference sequence). The V end lost 4 bases, the J end lost 10 bases, and 10 bases lay between the germline ends. The DNA for the CDR3 is TGTGCCTGGATTGGGACGCACTACACCTTC. As protein: CAWIGTHYTF.

The V and J genes are TRBV7-3 and TRBJ1-1; a possible D gene is TRBD1 (6 bases). The CDR3 has 14 residues. V shed 5 bases and J shed 6 bases, with 16 bases lying between them. CDR1 and CDR2 from the germline V gene are SGHTA and FQGTGA. CDR3 DNA sequence: TGTGCCAGCAGCCTATCCCCGGACAGCCCTGAAGCTTTCTTT. Protein product: CASSLSPDSPEAFF.

This clonotype was counted many times. The chain joins TRBV20-1 to TRBJ2-7, with 9 bases identical to TRBD1. From germline, CDR1 is DFQATT and CDR2 SNEGSKA (reference sequence). The length of the CDR3 is 14 residues. J lost 9 bases, V lost 4 bases, and 13 bases had no gene match. The CDR3 bases are TGCAGTGCTATACGAAGACAGGGGGGCTCATCGCAGTACTTC. It translates to CSAIRRQGGSSQYF.

J is TRBJ2-3 and V is TRBV2; D may match TRBD1 or TRBD2 (5 bases each). There are 14 residues in the CDR3. V was cut by 5 bases and J by 8 bases, with 17 bases left in between. Germline V lookup: CDR1 SNHLY, CDR2 FYNNEI. Written as DNA, the CDR3 is TGTGCCAGCAGTACCGGGACCCCCAAGGGTACGCAGTATTTT. It yields the protein CASSTGTPKGTQYF.

This clonotype has a handful of counts. The rearrangement joins TRBV12-3 or TRBV12-4 to TRBJ1-2; weak D call: TRBD1 (6 bases). This CDR3 has 15 residues. Trimming left V 5 bases short and J 4 bases short, with 17 bases between. The CDR3 spells CASSPIDDRLYGYTF. In DNA form, the CDR3 reads TGTGCCAGCAGTCCTATCGACGACAGGCTCTATGGCTACACCTTC.

This clonotype appeared many times. This chain joins TRBV11-2 and TRBJ2-7; a weak D match, TRBD1 (5 bases). Germline values: CDR1 SGHAT, CDR2 FQNNGV. This CDR3 has 15 residues. V was pared by 0 bases and J by 5 bases, with 14 bases between. As DNA, the CDR3 is TGTGCCAGCAGCTTAGAAGTGACAGAGTCCCACGAGCAGTACTTC. Its translation: CASSLEVTESHEQYF. Based on the CDR3 plus reference TRBV11-2 and TRBJ2-7, the full variable domain is EAGVAQSPRYKIIEKRQSVAFWCNPISGHATLYWYQQILGQGPKLLIQFQNNGVVDDSQLPKDRFSAERLKGVDSTLKIQPAKLEDSAVYLCASSLEVTESHEQYFGPGTRLTVT.

Worth noting for this clonotype: One junction end disagrees with the germline gene, perhaps due to a read error. As DNA, the CDR3 is TGTGCCAGCAGTTTGAGGGCAGGGTTAATTCAGCCCCCGCATTTT. The encoded protein is CASSLRAGLIQPPHF. This sequence joins TRBV28 and TRBJ1-5; D possibly corresponds to TRBD1 (5 bases). Germline values: CDR1 MDHEN, CDR2 SYDVKM. CDR3 length: 15 residues.

This clonotype was picked up one time. This clone may be a read error of a much larger clone one base away. V and J are TRBV12-3 or TRBV12-4 and TRBJ1-2, with D perhaps TRBD1 (5 bases). The CDR3 length is 12 residues. Trimming took off 1 base at V and 12 bases at J, with 12 bases between the two ends. The CDR3 nucleotides read TGTGCCAGCAGTTTAGACGGGGGAAGCCACACCTTC. This gives the protein CASSLDGGSHTF.

Many counts were recorded for this clonotype. At one of its ends the junction is not consistent with the germline gene, which may arise from a read error. The chain carries TRBV9 and TRBJ2-7, with D perhaps matching TRBD1 (5 bases). This CDR3 is 16 amino acids long. The germline V gene encodes CDR1 SGDLS and CDR2 YYNGEE. In nucleotides, the CDR3 is TGTGCCAGCAGCCCCGAGGTTGGAAGGGGCTCCCACGAGCAGTACTTC. Its protein is CASSPEVGRGSHEQYF.

As regards this clonotype: A much larger clone differs from this one at a single base, so this may be a read error. The chain has TRBV20-1 and TRBJ2-1; TRBD2 matches at 12 bases. This CDR3 has 16 residues. Germline assignment: CDR1 DFQATT and CDR2 SNEGSKA (reference sequence). Unmatched junction bases numbered 4, after V lost 0 bases and J lost 4 bases. The CDR3 loop reads CSARDLAGGQYNEQFF. CDR3 nucleotides: TGCAGTGCTAGAGATCTAGCGGGGGGGCAATACAATGAGCAGTTCTTC.

The rearrangement joins TRBV27 to TRBJ2-1, with D unclear. The CDR3 has 12 residues. Between the trimmed V and J ends, which lost 5 bases and 7 bases, there was a span of 9 bases. CDR1 MNHEY and CDR2 SMNVEV come from the germline V gene (reference sequence). The CDR3 sequence: CASSIGFNEQFF. CDR3 DNA: TGTGCCAGCAGTATTGGCTTTAATGAGCAGTTCTTC.

This clonotype was counted between two and nine times. The chain combines TRBV11-1 with TRBJ2-3; D assignment may be TRBD1 or TRBD2 (5 bases each). The CDR3 runs 16 residues. V shed 0 bases and J shed 3 bases, with 13 bases lying between them. The V gene's germline CDR1 is SGHAT and CDR2 FQDESV (reference sequence). The CDR3 DNA sequence: TGTGCCAGCAGCTTAGCGACGGGGCGTCAAACAGATACGCAGTATTTT. This sequence encodes CASSLATGRQTDTQYF. Full variable domain (outside the CDR3, taken from reference TRBV11-1 and TRBJ2-3): EAEVAQSPRYKITEKSQAVAFWCDPISGHATLYWYRQILGQGPELLVQFQDESVVDDSQLPKDRFSAERLKGVDSTLKIQPAELGDSAMYLCASSLATGRQTDTQYFGPGTRLTVL.